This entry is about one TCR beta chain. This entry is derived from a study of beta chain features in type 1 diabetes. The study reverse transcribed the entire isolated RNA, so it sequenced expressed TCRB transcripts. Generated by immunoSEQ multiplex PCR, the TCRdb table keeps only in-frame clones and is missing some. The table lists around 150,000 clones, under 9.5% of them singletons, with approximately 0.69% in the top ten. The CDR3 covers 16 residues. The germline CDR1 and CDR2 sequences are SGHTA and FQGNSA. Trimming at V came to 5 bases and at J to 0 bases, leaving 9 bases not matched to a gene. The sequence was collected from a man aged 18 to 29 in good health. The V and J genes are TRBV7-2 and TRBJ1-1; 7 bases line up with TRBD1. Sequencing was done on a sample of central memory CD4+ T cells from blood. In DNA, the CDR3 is TGTGCCAGCAGCCCCCAGGGGGTACTCATGAACACTGAAGCTTTCTTT. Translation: CASSPQGVLMNTEAFF.